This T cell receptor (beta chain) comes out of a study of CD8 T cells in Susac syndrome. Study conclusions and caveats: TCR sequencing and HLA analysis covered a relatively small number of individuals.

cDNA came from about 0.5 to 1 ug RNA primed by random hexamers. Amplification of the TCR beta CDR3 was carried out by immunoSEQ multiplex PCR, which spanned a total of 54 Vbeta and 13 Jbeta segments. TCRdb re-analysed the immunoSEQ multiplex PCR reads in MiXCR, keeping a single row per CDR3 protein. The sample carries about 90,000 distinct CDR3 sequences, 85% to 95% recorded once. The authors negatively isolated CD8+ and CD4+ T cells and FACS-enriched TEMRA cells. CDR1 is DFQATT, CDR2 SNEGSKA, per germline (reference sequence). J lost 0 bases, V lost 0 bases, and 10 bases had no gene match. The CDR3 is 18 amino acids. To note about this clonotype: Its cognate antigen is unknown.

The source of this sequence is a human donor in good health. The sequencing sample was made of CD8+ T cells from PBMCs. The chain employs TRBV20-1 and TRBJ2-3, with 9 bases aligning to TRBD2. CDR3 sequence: CSARDGLAGDPSTDTQYF. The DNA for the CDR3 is TGCAGTGCTAGAGATGGTTTAGCGGGAGACCCTAGCACAGATACGCAGTATTTT.